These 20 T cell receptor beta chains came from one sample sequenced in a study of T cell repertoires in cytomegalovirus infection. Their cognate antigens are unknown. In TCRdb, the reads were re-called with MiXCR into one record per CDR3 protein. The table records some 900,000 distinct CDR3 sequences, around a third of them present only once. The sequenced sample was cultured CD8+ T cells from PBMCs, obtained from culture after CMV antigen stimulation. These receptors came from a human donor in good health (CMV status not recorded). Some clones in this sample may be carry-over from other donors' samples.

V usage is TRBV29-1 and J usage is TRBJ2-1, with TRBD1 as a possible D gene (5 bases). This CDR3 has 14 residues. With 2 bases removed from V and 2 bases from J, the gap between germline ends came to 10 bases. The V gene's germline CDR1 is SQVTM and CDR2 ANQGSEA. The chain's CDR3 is CSVEIDSPYNEQFF. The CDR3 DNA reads TGCAGCGTTGAAATTGACAGTCCCTACAATGAGCAGTTCTTC.

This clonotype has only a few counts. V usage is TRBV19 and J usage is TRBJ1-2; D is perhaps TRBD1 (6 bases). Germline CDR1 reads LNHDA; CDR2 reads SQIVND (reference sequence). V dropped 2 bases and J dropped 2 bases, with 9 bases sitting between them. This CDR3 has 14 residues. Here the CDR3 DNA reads TGTGCCAGTAGTATACACGGACAGAACTATGGCTACACCTTC. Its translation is CASSIHGQNYGYTF. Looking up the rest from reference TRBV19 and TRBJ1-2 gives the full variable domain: DGGITQSPKYLFRKEGQNVTLSCEQNLNHDAMYWYRQDPGQGLRLIYYSQIVNDFQKGDIAEGYSVSREKKESFPLTVTSAQKNPTAFYLCASSIHGQNYGYTFGSGTRLTVV.

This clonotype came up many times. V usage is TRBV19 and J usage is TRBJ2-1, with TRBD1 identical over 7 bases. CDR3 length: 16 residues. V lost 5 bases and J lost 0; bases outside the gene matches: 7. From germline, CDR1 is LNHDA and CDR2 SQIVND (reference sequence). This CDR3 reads CASSSNRDSSYNEQFF. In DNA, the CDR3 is TGTGCCAGTAGTTCGAACAGGGACAGCTCCTACAATGAGCAGTTCTTC.

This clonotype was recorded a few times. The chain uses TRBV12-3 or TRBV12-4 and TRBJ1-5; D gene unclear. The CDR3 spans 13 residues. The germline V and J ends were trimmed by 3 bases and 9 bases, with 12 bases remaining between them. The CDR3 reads CASSLSSSRPQHF. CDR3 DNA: TGTGCCAGCAGTTTGAGCTCCTCGAGGCCCCAGCATTTT.

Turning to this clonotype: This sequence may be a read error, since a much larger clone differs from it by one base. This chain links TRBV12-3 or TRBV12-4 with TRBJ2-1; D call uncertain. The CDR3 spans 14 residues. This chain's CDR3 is CTSSLGRFYNEQFF. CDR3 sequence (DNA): TGTACCAGCAGTTTGGGCAGGTTCTACAATGAGCAGTTCTTC.

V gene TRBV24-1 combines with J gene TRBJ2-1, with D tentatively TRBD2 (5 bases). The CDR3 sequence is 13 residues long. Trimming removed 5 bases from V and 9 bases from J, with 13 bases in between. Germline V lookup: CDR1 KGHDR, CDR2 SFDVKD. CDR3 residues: CATSAERGSEQFF. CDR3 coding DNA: TGTGCCACCAGTGCGGAGCGTGGGAGTGAGCAGTTCTTC.

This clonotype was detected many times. The CDR3 region has the DNA TGTGCCAGCAGCTTAGCGACGACAGATACGCAGTATTTT. This codes for CASSLATTDTQYF. The genes are TRBV7-6 and TRBJ2-3; D is unresolved. Germline-derived CDR1 and CDR2 are SGHVS and FNYEAQ. The ends were cut back, 0 bases at V and 3 bases at J, with 4 bases in the middle. The CDR3 is 13 amino acids.

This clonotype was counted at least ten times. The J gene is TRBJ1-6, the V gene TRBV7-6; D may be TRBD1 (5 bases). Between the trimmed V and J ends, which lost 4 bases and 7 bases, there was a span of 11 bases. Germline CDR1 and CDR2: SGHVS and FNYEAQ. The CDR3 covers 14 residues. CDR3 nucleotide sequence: TGTGCCAGCAGCTCGCAGGGTGGCAATTCACCCCTCCACTTT. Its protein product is CASSSQGGNSPLHF. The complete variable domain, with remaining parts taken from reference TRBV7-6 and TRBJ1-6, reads GAGVSQSPRYKVTKRGQDVALRCDPISGHVSLYWYRQALGQGPEFLTYFNYEAQQDKSGLPNDRFSAERPEGSISTLTIQRTEQRDSAMYRCASSSQGGNSPLHFGNGTRLTVT.

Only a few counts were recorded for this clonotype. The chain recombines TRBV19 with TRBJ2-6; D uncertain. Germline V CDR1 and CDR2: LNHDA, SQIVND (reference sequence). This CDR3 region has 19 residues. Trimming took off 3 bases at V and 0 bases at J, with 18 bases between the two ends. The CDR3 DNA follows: TGTGCCAGTAGTATGTATGGACCAACCCTACCCTCTGGGGCCAACGTCCTGACTTTC. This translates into CASSMYGPTLPSGANVLTF.

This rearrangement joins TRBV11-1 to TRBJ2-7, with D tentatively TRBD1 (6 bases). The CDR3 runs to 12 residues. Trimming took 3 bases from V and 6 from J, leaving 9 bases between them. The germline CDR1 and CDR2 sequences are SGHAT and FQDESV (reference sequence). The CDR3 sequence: CASSFTGTEQYF. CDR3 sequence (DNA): TGTGCCAGCAGCTTCACAGGGACCGAGCAGTACTTC.

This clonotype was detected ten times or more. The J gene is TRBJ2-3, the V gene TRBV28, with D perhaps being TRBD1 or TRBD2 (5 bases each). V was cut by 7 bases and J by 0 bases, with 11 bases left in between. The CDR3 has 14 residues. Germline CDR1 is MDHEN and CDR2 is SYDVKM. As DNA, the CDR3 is TGTGCCAGCAATGGTGGGGACAGCACAGATACGCAGTATTTT. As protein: CASNGGDSTDTQYF.

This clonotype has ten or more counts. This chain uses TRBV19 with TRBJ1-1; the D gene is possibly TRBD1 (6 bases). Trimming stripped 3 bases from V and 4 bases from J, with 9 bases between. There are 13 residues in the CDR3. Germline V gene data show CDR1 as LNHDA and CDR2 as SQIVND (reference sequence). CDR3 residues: CASSIGGGTEAFF. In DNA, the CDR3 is TGTGCCAGTAGTATCGGGGGCGGCACTGAAGCTTTCTTT.

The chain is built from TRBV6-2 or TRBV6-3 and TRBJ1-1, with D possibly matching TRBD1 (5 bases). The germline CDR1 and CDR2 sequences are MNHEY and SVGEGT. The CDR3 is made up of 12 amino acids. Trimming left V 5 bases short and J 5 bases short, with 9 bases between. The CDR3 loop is CASSRDLTEAFF. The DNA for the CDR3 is TGTGCCAGCAGTCGGGACCTAACTGAAGCTTTCTTT.

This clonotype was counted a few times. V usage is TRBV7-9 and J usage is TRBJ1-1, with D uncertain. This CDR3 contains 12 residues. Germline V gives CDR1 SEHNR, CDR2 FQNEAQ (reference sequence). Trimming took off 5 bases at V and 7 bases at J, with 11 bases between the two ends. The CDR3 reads CASSPTEYEAFF. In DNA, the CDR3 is TGTGCCAGCAGCCCGACGGAATATGAAGCTTTCTTT.

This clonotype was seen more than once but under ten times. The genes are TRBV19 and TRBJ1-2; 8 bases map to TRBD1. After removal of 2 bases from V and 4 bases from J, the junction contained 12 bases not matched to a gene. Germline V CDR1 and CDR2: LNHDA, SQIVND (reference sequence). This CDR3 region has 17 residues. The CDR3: CASSITAGGIHLYGYTF. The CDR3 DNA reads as TGTGCCAGTAGTATAACGGCAGGGGGCATTCATCTCTATGGCTACACCTTC.

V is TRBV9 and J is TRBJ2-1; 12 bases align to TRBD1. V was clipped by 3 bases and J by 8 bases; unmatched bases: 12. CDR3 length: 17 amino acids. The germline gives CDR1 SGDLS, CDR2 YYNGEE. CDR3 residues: CASSAGTGGAKGHEQFF. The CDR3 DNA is TGTGCCAGCAGCGCCGGGACAGGGGGCGCGAAAGGCCATGAGCAGTTCTTC.

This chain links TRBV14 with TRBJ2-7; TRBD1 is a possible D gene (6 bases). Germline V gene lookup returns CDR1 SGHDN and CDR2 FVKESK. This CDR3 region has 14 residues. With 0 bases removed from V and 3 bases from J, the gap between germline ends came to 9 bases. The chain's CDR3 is CASSQEAGVYEQYF. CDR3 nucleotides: TGTGCCAGCAGCCAAGAAGCAGGGGTCTACGAGCAGTACTTC.

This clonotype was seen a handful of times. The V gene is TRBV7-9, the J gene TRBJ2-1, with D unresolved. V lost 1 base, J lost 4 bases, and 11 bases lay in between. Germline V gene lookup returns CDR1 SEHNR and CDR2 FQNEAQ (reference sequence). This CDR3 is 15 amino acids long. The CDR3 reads CASSLDLVRYNEQFF. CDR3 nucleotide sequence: TGTGCCAGCAGCTTAGATCTGGTCAGGTACAATGAGCAGTTCTTC. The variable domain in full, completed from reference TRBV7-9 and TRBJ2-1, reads DTGVSQNPRHKITKRGQNVTFRCDPISEHNRLYWYRQTLGQGPEFLTYFQNEAQLEKSRLLSDRFSAERPKGSFSTLEIQRTEQGDSAMYLCASSLDLVRYNEQFFGPGTRLTVL.

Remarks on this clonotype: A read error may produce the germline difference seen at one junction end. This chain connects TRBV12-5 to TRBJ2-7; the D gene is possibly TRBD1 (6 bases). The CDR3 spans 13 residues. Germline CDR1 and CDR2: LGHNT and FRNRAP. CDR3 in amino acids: CASGPTGKGEQHF. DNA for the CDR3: TGTGCTAGTGGTCCTACAGGGAAGGGCGAGCAGCACTTC.

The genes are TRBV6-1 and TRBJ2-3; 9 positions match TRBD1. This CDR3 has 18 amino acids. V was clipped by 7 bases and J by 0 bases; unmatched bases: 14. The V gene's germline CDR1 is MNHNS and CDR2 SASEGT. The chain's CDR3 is CASNRDRVYGASTDTQYF. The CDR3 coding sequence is TGTGCCAGCAATCGGGACAGGGTATATGGTGCTAGCACAGATACGCAGTATTTT.